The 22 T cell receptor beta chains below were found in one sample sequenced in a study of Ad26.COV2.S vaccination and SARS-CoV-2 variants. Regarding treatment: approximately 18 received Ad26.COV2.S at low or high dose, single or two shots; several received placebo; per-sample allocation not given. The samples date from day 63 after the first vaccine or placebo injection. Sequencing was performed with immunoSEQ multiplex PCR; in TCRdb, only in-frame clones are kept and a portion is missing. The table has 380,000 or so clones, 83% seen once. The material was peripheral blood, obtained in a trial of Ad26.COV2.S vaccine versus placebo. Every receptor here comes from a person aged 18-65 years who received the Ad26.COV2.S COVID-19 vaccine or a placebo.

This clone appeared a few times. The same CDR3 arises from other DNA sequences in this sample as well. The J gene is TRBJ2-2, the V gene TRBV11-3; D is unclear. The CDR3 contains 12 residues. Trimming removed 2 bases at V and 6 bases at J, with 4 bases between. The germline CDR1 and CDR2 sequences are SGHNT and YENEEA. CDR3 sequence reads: CASSLSSGELFF. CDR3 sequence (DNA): TGTGCCAGCAGCTTAAGTTCCGGGGAGCTGTTTTTT.

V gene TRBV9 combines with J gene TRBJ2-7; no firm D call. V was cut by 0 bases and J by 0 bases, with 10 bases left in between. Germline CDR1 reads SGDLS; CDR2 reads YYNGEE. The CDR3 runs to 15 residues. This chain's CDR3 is CASSVDPLLSYEQYF. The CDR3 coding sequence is TGTGCCAGCAGCGTAGATCCACTCCTCTCCTACGAGCAGTACTTC. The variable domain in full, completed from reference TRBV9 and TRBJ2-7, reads DSGVTQTPKHLITATGQRVTLRCSPRSGDLSVYWYQQSLDQGLQFLIQYYNGEERAKGNILERFSAQQFPDLHSELNLSSLELGDSALYFCASSVDPLLSYEQYFGPGTRLTVT.

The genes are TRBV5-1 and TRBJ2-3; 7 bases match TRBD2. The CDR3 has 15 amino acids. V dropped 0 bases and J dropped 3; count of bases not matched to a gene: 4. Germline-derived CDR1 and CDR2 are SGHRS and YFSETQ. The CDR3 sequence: CASSLAGGLTDTQYF. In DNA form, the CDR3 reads TGCGCCAGCAGCTTGGCGGGGGGACTAACAGATACGCAGTATTTT. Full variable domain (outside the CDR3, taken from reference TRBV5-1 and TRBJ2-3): KAGVTQTPRYLIKTRGQQVTLSCSPISGHRSVSWYQQTPGQGLQFLFEYFSETQRNKGNFPGRFSGRQFSNSRSEMNVSTLELGDSALYLCASSLAGGLTDTQYFGPGTRLTVL.

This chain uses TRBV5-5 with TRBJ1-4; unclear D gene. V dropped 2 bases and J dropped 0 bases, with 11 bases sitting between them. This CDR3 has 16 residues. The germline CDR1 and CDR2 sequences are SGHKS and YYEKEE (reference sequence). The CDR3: CASSLLPGATNEKLFF. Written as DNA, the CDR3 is TGTGCCAGCAGCTTACTCCCCGGGGCAACTAATGAAAAACTGTTTTTT.

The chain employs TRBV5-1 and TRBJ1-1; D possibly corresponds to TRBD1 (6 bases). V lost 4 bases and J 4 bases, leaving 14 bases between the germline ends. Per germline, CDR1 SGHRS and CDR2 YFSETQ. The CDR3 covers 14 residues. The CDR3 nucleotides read TGCGCCAGCAGCCTTACAGGGTCCGCCACTGAAGCTTTCTTT. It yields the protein CASSLTGSATEAFF.

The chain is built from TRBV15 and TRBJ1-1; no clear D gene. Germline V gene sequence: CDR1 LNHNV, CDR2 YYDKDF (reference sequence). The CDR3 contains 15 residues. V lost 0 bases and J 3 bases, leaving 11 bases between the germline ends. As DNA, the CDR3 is TGTGCCACCAGCAGAGATGGGGTTGGGTACACTGAAGCTTTCTTT. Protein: CATSRDGVGYTEAFF.

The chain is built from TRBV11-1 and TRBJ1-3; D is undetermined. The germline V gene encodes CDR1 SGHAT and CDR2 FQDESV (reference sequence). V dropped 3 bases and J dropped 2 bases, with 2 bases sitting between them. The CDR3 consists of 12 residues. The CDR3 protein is CASSFPGNTIYF. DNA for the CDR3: TGTGCCAGCAGCTTCCCTGGAAACACCATATATTTT.

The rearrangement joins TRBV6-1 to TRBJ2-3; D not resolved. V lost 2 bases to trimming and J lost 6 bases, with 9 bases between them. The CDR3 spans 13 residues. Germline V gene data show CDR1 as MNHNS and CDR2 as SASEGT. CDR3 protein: CASSEFLSDTQYF. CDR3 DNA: TGTGCCAGCAGTGAATTCCTATCGGATACGCAGTATTTT.

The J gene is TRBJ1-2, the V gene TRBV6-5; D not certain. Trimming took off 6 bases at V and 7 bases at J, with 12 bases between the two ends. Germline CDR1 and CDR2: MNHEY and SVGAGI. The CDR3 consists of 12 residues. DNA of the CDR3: TGTGCCAGCAGCTACAGAGTTGTTGGCTACACCTTC. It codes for CASSYRVVGYTF.

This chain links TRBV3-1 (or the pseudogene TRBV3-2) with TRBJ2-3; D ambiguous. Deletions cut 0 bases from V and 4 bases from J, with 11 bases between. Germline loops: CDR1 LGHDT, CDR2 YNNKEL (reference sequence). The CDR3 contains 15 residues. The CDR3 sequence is CASSQEVGGADTQYF. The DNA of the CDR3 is TGTGCCAGCAGCCAAGAGGTGGGTGGGGCAGATACGCAGTATTTT.

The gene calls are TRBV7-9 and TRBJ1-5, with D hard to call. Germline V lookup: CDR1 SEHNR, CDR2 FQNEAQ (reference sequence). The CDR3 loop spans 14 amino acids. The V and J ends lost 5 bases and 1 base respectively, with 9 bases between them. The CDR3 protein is CASSQTRSNQPQHF. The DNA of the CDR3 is TGTGCCAGCAGCCAGACGCGAAGCAATCAGCCCCAGCATTTT.

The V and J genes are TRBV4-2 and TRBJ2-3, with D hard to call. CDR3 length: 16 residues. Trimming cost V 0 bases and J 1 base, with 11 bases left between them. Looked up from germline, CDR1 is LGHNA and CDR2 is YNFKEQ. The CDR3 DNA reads TGTGCCAGCAGCCAAGATAGCCAGTTGGGCACAGATACGCAGTATTTT. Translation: CASSQDSQLGTDTQYF.

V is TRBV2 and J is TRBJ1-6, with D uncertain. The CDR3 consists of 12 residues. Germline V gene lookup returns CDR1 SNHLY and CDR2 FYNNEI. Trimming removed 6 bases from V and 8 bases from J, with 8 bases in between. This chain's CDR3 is CASRREYSPLHF. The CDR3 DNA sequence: TGTGCCAGCAGACGGGAATATTCACCCCTCCACTTT.

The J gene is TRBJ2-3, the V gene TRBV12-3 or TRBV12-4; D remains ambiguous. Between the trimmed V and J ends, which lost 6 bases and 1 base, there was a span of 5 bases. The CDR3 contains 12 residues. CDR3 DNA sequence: TGTGCCAGCAGCACCGGCACAGATACGCAGTATTTT. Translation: CASSTGTDTQYF.

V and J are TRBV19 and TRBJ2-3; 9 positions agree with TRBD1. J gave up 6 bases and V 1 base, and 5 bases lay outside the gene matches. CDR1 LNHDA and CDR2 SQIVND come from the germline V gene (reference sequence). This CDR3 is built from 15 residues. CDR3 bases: TGTGCCAGTAGTATAGGACAGGGGGGTAGGGATACGCAGTATTTT. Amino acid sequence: CASSIGQGGRDTQYF.

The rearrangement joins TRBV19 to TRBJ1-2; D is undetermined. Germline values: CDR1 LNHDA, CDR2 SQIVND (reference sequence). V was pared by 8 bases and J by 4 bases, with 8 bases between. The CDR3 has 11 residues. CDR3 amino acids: CASSTGYGYTF. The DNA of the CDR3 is TGTGCCAGTTCTACGGGCTATGGCTACACCTTC.

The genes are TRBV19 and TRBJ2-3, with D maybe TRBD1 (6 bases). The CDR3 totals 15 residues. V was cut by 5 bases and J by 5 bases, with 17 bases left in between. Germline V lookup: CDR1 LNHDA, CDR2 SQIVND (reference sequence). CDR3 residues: CASSLWGPAEDTQYF. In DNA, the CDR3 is TGTGCCAGTAGTCTATGGGGGCCGGCGGAAGATACGCAGTATTTT. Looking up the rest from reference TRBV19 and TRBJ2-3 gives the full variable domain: DGGITQSPKYLFRKEGQNVTLSCEQNLNHDAMYWYRQDPGQGLRLIYYSQIVNDFQKGDIAEGYSVSREKKESFPLTVTSAQKNPTAFYLCASSLWGPAEDTQYFGPGTRLTVL.

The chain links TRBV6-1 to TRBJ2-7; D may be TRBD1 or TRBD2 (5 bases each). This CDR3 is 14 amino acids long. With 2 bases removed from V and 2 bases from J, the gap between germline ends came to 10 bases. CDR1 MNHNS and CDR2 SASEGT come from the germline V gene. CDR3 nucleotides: TGTGCCAGCAGTGAATGGGACGTACCCTACGAGCAGTACTTC. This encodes CASSEWDVPYEQYF.

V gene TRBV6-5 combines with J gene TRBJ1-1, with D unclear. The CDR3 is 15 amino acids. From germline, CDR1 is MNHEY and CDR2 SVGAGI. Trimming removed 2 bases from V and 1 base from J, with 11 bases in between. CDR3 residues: CASSYGGIRNTEAFF. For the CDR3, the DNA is TGTGCCAGCAGTTACGGAGGGATTCGGAACACTGAAGCTTTCTTT.

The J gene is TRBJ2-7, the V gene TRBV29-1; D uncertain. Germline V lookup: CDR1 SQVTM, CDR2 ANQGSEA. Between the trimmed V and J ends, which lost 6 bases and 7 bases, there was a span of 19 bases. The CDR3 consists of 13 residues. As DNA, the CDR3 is TGCAGCGTGGATGCCCCGGTGGTGGGGGAGCAGTACTTC. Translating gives CSVDAPVVGEQYF.

Here the CDR3 reads CASSLGLVEQYF. For the CDR3, the DNA is TGTGCCAGCAGCCTGGGACTAGTGGAGCAGTACTTC. This chain connects TRBV7-2 to TRBJ2-7, with TRBD2 matching 8 bases. The V segment lost 5 bases and the J segment 7 bases; nucleotides outside the gene matches: 4. This CDR3 region has 12 residues. Germline CDR1 SGHTA, CDR2 FQGNSA.

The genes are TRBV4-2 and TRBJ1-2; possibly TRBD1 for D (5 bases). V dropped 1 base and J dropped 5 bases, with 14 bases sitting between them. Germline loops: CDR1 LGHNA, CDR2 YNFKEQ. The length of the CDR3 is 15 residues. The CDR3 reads CASSQARGGRYGYTF. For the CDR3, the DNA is TGTGCCAGCAGCCAAGCGCGTGGGGGTCGGTATGGCTACACCTTC.